The 27 T cell receptor beta chains listed next were all sequenced from one sample in a study of Ad26.COV2.S vaccination and SARS-CoV-2 variants (dated by TCRdb to the early 2020s). Receptor amplification or capture employed the immunoSEQ multiplex PCR assay. As stored in TCRdb, this immuneACCESS dataset retains in-frame rearrangements with V and J assigned. A fraction of the clones does not appear; measured against another copy, unresolved V genes explain less than half of the discrepancy, and the remainder lacks a known reason. Counted in this sample were roughly 390,000 clones; approximately 86% of them appeared once. The ten largest clones represent roughly 3.5% of the sample. What this sample's treatment or condition label stands for: approximately 18 received Ad26.COV2.S at low or high dose, single or two shots; about five received placebo; per-sample allocation not given. For vaccine and placebo recipients, repertoires were sequenced using samples collected on day 63 after the first injection.

The source was peripheral blood, collected in a trial of Ad26.COV2.S vaccine versus placebo. These receptors were obtained from a person between 18 and 59 years old who received the Ad26.COV2.S COVID-19 vaccine or a placebo.

V and J are TRBV6-1 and TRBJ1-5, with a tentative D call TRBD1 (5 bases). Trimming left V 2 bases short and J 4 bases short, with 12 bases between. The CDR3 contains 15 residues. The germline CDR1 and CDR2 sequences are MNHNS and SASEGT. CDR3 loop: CASSEQGGRNQPQHF. The DNA for the CDR3 is TGTGCCAGCAGTGAACAGGGTGGGCGAAATCAGCCCCAGCATTTT.

This rearrangement joins TRBV12-5 to TRBJ2-5; D uncertain. In germline, CDR1 is LGHNT, CDR2 FRNRAP. Deletions cut 5 bases from V and 0 bases from J, with 7 bases between. The CDR3 contains 13 residues. The CDR3 protein is CASGLYYQETQYF. CDR3 DNA sequence: TGTGCTAGTGGTCTCTACTACCAAGAGACCCAGTACTTC. Looking up the rest from reference TRBV12-5 and TRBJ2-5 gives the full variable domain: DARVTQTPRHKVTEMGQEVTMRCQPILGHNTVFWYRQTMMQGLELLAYFRNRAPLDDSGMPKDRFSAEMPDATLATLKIQPSEPRDSAVYFCASGLYYQETQYFGPGTRLLVL.

This sequence joins TRBV24-1 and TRBJ1-4; 7 bases align to TRBD1. Losses at the gene ends were 3 bases for V and 8 bases for J; bases not matched to a gene: 11. Germline assignment: CDR1 KGHDR and CDR2 SFDVKD. The CDR3 has 16 amino acids. The CDR3 nucleotides are TGTGCCACCAGTGATCAGAACAGGGGTTCTGGAGAAAAACTGTTTTTT. It translates to CATSDQNRGSGEKLFF.

This clone was counted a few times. This chain joins TRBV19 and TRBJ1-2; 9 bases fit TRBD1. This CDR3 spans 15 amino acids. Germline loops: CDR1 LNHDA, CDR2 SQIVND (reference sequence). Unmatched junction bases numbered 10, after V lost 5 bases and J lost 6 bases. The CDR3 region has the DNA TGTGCCAGTAGTTTATCCGGGACAGGGAGGCATGGCTACACCTTC. Amino acids: CASSLSGTGRHGYTF.

The chain combines TRBV5-1 with TRBJ2-5, with D possibly TRBD1 on 6 matching bases. This CDR3 has 15 amino acids. The V and J ends lost 0 bases and 4 bases respectively, with 13 bases between them. CDR1 is SGHRS, CDR2 YFSETQ, per germline. This CDR3 reads CASSLATTDRETQYF. CDR3 in DNA: TGCGCCAGCAGCTTGGCCACCACGGACAGAGAGACCCAGTACTTC. Variable domain in full (rest from reference TRBV5-1 and TRBJ2-5): KAGVTQTPRYLIKTRGQQVTLSCSPISGHRSVSWYQQTPGQGLQFLFEYFSETQRNKGNFPGRFSGRQFSNSRSEMNVSTLELGDSALYLCASSLATTDRETQYFGPGTRLLVL.

The V and J genes are TRBV5-1 and TRBJ1-3, with TRBD1 matching 8 bases. The CDR3 length is 17 residues. Germline trimming cut 1 base from V and 0 bases from J; bases unmatched to any gene: 6. Per germline, CDR1 SGHRS and CDR2 YFSETQ. CDR3 DNA: TGCGCCAGCAGCTTGTTGGGACAGGATATCTCTGGAAACACCATATATTTT. Protein sequence: CASSLLGQDISGNTIYF.

A single count supports this clone. The chain employs TRBV5-1 and TRBJ1-5; D gene uncertain. CDR1 SGHRS and CDR2 YFSETQ come from the germline V gene. V lost 0 bases and J lost 1, with 8 bases in between. CDR3 length equals 15 residues. In DNA, the CDR3 is TGCGCCAGCAGCTTGGGAGTGGGGAGCAATCAGCCCCAGCATTTT. Translation gives CASSLGVGSNQPQHF.

The V and J genes are TRBV3-1 (or the pseudogene TRBV3-2) and TRBJ1-1; maybe TRBD1 (6 bases). Trimming took off 6 bases at V and 2 bases at J, with 13 bases between the two ends. The CDR3 is 14 residues long. Germline CDR1 and CDR2: LGHDT and YNNKEL (reference sequence). CDR3 DNA sequence: TGTGCCAGCAGAAGTTCGGACAGAAACACTGAAGCTTTCTTT. Its protein product is CASRSSDRNTEAFF.

The chain recombines TRBV2 with TRBJ1-1, with D uncertain. CDR3 length: 12 amino acids. Germline lookup yields CDR1 SNHLY and CDR2 FYNNEI. The V gene lost 6 bases and the J gene lost 0 bases, with 5 bases spanning the gap. CDR3 sequence reads: CASRTMNTEAFF. The DNA of the CDR3 is TGTGCCAGCAGGACCATGAACACTGAAGCTTTCTTT.

This chain uses TRBV7-9 with TRBJ1-1; D gene uncertain. Germline-derived CDR1 and CDR2 are SEHNR and FQNEAQ (reference sequence). There are 14 residues in the CDR3. Trimming took 5 bases from V and 5 from J, leaving 15 bases between them. The CDR3 coding sequence is TGTGCCAGCAGCCCCACCGCTCGTTGGACTGAAGCTTTCTTT. Protein: CASSPTARWTEAFF.

The V gene is TRBV5-6, the J gene TRBJ2-1; a weak D match, TRBD2 (6 bases). The CDR3 runs 14 residues. Germline lookup yields CDR1 SGHDT and CDR2 YYEEEE. V lost 4 bases, J lost 9 bases, and 17 bases lay in between. Here the CDR3 DNA reads TGTGCCAGCAGCGCCGGGACTTCCCACCCTGAGCAGTTCTTC. This gives the protein CASSAGTSHPEQFF.

This clone appeared a few times. V and J are TRBV6-5 and TRBJ1-2; 7 nucleotides line up with TRBD1. The germline V gene encodes CDR1 MNHEY and CDR2 SVGAGI. The ends lost 7 bases at V and 4 bases at J; junction bases unmatched: 9. This CDR3 has 14 amino acids. The CDR3 coding sequence is TGTGCCAGCATTACTCGCCAGGGGGGCTATGGCTACACCTTC. Residues: CASITRQGGYGYTF.

The chain's CDR3 is CAEKRGTGGLGGYTF. CDR3 nucleotides: TGTGCCGAGAAGAGAGGTACAGGAGGCCTAGGAGGCTACACCTTC. The chain couples TRBV7-9 to TRBJ1-2, with D possibly matching TRBD1 (5 bases). The CDR3 totals 15 residues. V lost 11 bases to trimming and J lost 8 bases, with 27 bases between them. The germline gives CDR1 SEHNR, CDR2 FQNEAQ (reference sequence).

V is TRBV14 and J is TRBJ2-1; perhaps D is TRBD1 or TRBD2 (5 bases each). V was cut by 1 base and J by 7 bases, with 20 bases left in between. The CDR3 has 17 amino acids. CDR1 is SGHDN and CDR2 is FVKESK in the germline V gene. CDR3 nucleotides: TGTGCCAGCAGCCAAGCGGTCGAGGGGAAGGTTTTGAATGAGCAGTTCTTC. This sequence encodes CASSQAVEGKVLNEQFF.

The chain links TRBV24-1 to TRBJ2-7; 8 bases are shared with TRBD1. J was trimmed by 6 bases and V by 4 bases; bases with no gene match: 4. The CDR3 loop spans 13 amino acids. Germline CDR1 KGHDR, CDR2 SFDVKD. This CDR3 is CATSEKQGGEQYF. In nucleotides, the CDR3 is TGTGCCACCAGTGAAAAACAGGGGGGCGAGCAGTACTTC.

The genes are TRBV2 and TRBJ2-3; TRBD2 matches 8 bases. CDR1 and CDR2 from the germline V gene are SNHLY and FYNNEI. J gave up 1 base and V 4 bases, and 4 bases lay outside the gene matches. The CDR3 contains 15 residues. The CDR3 bases are TGTGCCAGCAGTGGACTAGCGATCGGCACAGATACGCAGTATTTT. Translation gives CASSGLAIGTDTQYF.

The gene calls are TRBV9 and TRBJ2-7; TRBD2 is a possible D gene (6 bases). Germline V CDR1 and CDR2: SGDLS, YYNGEE. CDR3 length: 16 amino acids. The ends were cut back, 0 bases at V and 3 bases at J, with 16 bases in the middle. The CDR3 bases are TGTGCCAGCAGCGTAGCTACGCGACTAGTTTTCTACGAGCAGTACTTC. It translates to CASSVATRLVFYEQYF.

This clone occurred a few times. The rearrangement uses TRBV11-2 and TRBJ2-2; D gene unclear. CDR1 is SGHAT and CDR2 is FQNNGV in the germline V gene. The V and J ends lost 1 base and 7 bases respectively, with 10 bases between them. This CDR3 has 14 amino acids. CDR3 sequence: CASSLGQPGGELFF. The CDR3 DNA sequence: TGTGCCAGCAGCTTAGGCCAGCCCGGCGGGGAGCTGTTTTTT.

The chain is built from TRBV6-5 and TRBJ2-2, with a weak D call TRBD2 (6 bases). The CDR3 has 13 amino acids. Germline CDR1 MNHEY, CDR2 SVGAGI. The ends were cut back, 10 bases at V and 7 bases at J, with 16 bases in the middle. CDR3 region: CATLTGEGGELFF. CDR3 sequence (DNA): TGTGCCACCTTAACGGGGGAAGGCGGGGAGCTGTTTTTT.

The V call is TRBV29-1, the J call TRBJ1-1; D uncertain. Germline loops: CDR1 SQVTM, CDR2 ANQGSEA. The CDR3 runs to 11 residues. The CDR3 protein is CNCYRGTEAFF. CDR3 DNA sequence: TGCAACTGCTACCGGGGCACTGAAGCTTTCTTT.

This clone was found once. The chain has TRBV3-1 (or the pseudogene TRBV3-2) and TRBJ1-4, with D perhaps TRBD1 (5 bases). Germline values: CDR1 LGHDT, CDR2 YNNKEL (reference sequence). The CDR3 runs 16 residues. V lost 0 bases, J lost 5 bases, and 13 bases lay in between. The CDR3 loop reads CASSQDLAGSNEKLFF. The CDR3 DNA reads TGTGCCAGCAGCCAAGATTTGGCAGGGTCAAATGAAAAACTGTTTTTT.

This clone occurred once. The chain is built from TRBV7-9 and TRBJ2-1; tentatively, D is TRBD2 (6 bases). CDR1 SEHNR and CDR2 FQNEAQ come from the germline V gene (reference sequence). The CDR3 spans 17 residues. Trimming left V 1 base short and J 8 bases short, with 21 bases between. CDR3: CASSLGRGMTTADEQFF. CDR3 nucleotides: TGTGCCAGCAGCTTAGGGAGGGGTATGACGACCGCGGATGAGCAGTTCTTC.

The chain combines TRBV11-2 with TRBJ2-1; D is possibly TRBD2 (6 bases). Trimming removed 1 base at V and 2 bases at J, with 12 bases between. This CDR3 spans 16 amino acids. Per germline, CDR1 SGHAT and CDR2 FQNNGV. CDR3 amino acids: CASSLVRGGTYNEQFF. In nucleotides, the CDR3 is TGTGCCAGCAGCTTAGTGCGGGGCGGAACCTACAATGAGCAGTTCTTC.

As to this clone: In the same sample, other DNA sequences code for this CDR3. The V and J genes are TRBV19 and TRBJ1-4, with D perhaps TRBD1 (5 bases). This CDR3 is 12 amino acids long. V was pared by 4 bases and J by 8 bases, with 8 bases between. Germline assignment: CDR1 LNHDA and CDR2 SQIVND (reference sequence). CDR3 in DNA: TGTGCCAGTAGTAGAGGACACGAAAAACTGTTTTTT. Translating gives CASSRGHEKLFF.

J is TRBJ1-2 and V is TRBV30; a weak D match, TRBD1 (5 bases). The V gene lost 1 base and the J gene lost 10 bases, with 16 bases spanning the gap. This CDR3 has 13 residues. Germline values: CDR1 GTSNPN, CDR2 SVGIG (reference sequence). This chain's CDR3 is CAWSGPRDFDYTF. The CDR3 coding sequence is TGTGCCTGGAGTGGTCCCAGGGACTTCGACTACACCTTC.

This clone has only a few counts. V and J are TRBV3-1 (or the pseudogene TRBV3-2) and TRBJ1-5; a weak D match, TRBD1 (5 bases). The CDR3 extends over 14 amino acids. CDR1 and CDR2 from the germline V gene are LGHDT and YNNKEL (reference sequence). Trimming took 1 base from V and 4 from J, leaving 8 bases between them. CDR3: CASSQANRNQPQHF. As DNA, the CDR3 is TGTGCCAGCAGCCAAGCCAACAGGAATCAGCCCCAGCATTTT.

The chain carries TRBV27 and TRBJ2-6, with no clear D. The V and J ends lost 0 bases and 2 bases respectively, with 11 bases between them. Germline CDR1 and CDR2: MNHEY and SMNVEV (reference sequence). The CDR3 has 17 residues. CDR3 DNA sequence: TGTGCCAGCAGTTTATCAGGGTTCCTAACTGGGGCCAACGTCCTGACTTTC. Its protein product is CASSLSGFLTGANVLTF.